The T cell receptor beta chain under discussion was sequenced for a study of T-cell memory formation after mild COVID-19. Findings and limits, study-wide: Clones contracting across day 15 to 85 had a balanced CD4/CD8 profile; later expanding clones leaned CD4+. Second-wave clones reaching peak frequency on day 37 lacked confirmed SARS-CoV-2 specificity.

Concerning this clonotype: Its antigen is still unknown.

This CDR3 spans 16 amino acids. Unmatched junction bases numbered 10, after V lost 5 bases and J lost 5 bases. CDR1 and CDR2 (germline): SEHNR, FQNEAQ (reference sequence). 5'RACE, which relied on constant-segment primers, yielded TCR alpha and TCR beta cDNA libraries carrying sample barcodes and UMIs. TCRdb re-derived calls from the 5' RACE reads in MiXCR, one entry per CDR3 protein. The data hold under 650,000 distinct CDR3 sequences, with more than 15% observed a single time. J is TRBJ2-5 and V is TRBV7-9; 11 bases match TRBD1. The source material was PBMCs or a T cell subset sorted from them (not recorded which). The source of this sequence is an adult woman who had mild COVID-19 (a few samples of this study predate the infection). Cell type and time point are not known. This chain's CDR3 is CASSLIWTGGKETQYF. CDR3 nucleotides: TGTGCCAGCAGCCTAATCTGGACAGGGGGCAAGGAGACCCAGTACTTC.